Each of the 5 T cell receptor beta chains below was sequenced from the same sample in a study of blood T cell repertoires in COVID-19. Generated by immunoSEQ multiplex PCR, the TCRdb table keeps only in-frame clones and is missing some. This table has some 150,000 clones, around 89% appearing once. The sequencing input was peripheral blood. The receptors here all came from a woman in her forties with acute or convalescent COVID-19.

This chain connects TRBV9 to TRBJ2-2; TRBD1 is a possible D gene (6 bases). Germline V CDR1 and CDR2: SGDLS, YYNGEE. The CDR3 covers 17 residues. V gave up 4 bases and J gave up 2 bases, with 18 bases separating them. CDR3 DNA: TGTGCCAGCAGCCCCAGAGGACAGAGCATAAACACCGGGGAGCTGTTTTTT. Translated: CASSPRGQSINTGELFF.

The chain couples TRBV30 to TRBJ1-5; D possibly corresponds to TRBD1 (5 bases). This CDR3 is built from 14 residues. V was cut by 1 base and J by 0 bases, with 7 bases left in between. The germline V gene has CDR1 GTSNPN and CDR2 SVGIG (reference sequence). The chain's CDR3 is CAWSGGVSNQPQHF. The CDR3 DNA is TGTGCCTGGAGTGGGGGGGTTAGCAATCAGCCCCAGCATTTT.

This chain links TRBV29-1 with TRBJ2-1, with D perhaps TRBD1 (6 bases). CDR3 size: 14 residues. CDR1 and CDR2 from the germline V gene are SQVTM and ANQGSEA. V was shortened by 7 bases and J by 4 bases, with 17 bases between the two germline ends. The DNA of the CDR3 is TGCAGCGGCAAGGACAGCTCACTATACAATGAGCAGTTCTTC. It is translated as CSGKDSSLYNEQFF.

This clone was seen a single time. V usage is TRBV29-1 and J usage is TRBJ1-2; 8 bases align to TRBD1. Trimming removed 2 bases from V and 3 bases from J; junction bases left unmatched: 5. Germline V gene data show CDR1 as SQVTM and CDR2 as ANQGSEA. The CDR3 loop spans 14 amino acids. The CDR3 DNA is TGCAGCGTTGAAATCGGACAGGGTCACTATGGCTACACCTTC. Protein product: CSVEIGQGHYGYTF.

CDR3 in DNA: TGTGCCAGTAGTAGTGTCACGGGGGGAAACACCATATATTTT. It encodes CASSSVTGGNTIYF. V gene TRBV19 combines with J gene TRBJ1-3; D call uncertain. Germline assignment: CDR1 LNHDA and CDR2 SQIVND (reference sequence). The CDR3 has 14 residues. Between the trimmed V and J ends, which lost 4 bases and 4 bases, there was a span of 11 bases.